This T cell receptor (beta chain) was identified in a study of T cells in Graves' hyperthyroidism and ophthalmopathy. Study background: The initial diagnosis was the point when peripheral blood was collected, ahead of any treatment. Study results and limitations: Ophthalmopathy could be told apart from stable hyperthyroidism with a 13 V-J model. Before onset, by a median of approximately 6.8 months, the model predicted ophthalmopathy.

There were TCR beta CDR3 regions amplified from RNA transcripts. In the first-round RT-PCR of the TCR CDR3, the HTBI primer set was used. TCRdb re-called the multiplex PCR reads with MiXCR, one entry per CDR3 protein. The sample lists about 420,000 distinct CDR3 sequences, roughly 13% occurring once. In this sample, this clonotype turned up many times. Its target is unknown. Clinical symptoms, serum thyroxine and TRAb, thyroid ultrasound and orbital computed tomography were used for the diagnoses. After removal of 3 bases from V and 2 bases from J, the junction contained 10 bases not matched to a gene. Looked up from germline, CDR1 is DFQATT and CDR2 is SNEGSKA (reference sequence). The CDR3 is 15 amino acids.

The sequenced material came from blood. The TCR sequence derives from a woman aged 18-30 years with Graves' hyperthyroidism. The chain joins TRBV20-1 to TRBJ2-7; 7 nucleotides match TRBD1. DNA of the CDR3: TGCAGTGCTAGTGGGAGACAGGGAGTAACCTACGAGCAGTACTTC. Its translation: CSASGRQGVTYEQYF.